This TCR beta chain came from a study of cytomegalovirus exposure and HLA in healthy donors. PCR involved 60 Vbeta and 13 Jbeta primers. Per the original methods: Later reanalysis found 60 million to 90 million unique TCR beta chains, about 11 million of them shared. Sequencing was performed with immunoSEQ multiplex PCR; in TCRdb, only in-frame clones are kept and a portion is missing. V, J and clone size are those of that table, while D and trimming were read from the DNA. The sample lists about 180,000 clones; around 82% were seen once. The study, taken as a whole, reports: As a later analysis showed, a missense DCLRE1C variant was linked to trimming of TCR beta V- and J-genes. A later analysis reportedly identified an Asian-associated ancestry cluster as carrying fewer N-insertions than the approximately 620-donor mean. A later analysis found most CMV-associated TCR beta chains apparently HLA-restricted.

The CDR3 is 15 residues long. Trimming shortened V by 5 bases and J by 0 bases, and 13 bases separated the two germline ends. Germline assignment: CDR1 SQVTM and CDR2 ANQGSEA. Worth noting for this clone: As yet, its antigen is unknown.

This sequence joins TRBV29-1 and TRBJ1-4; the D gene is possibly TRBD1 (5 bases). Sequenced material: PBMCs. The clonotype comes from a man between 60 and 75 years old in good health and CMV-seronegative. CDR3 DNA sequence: TGCAGCGTTCAACTGGCGACAGCAACTAATGAAAAACTGTTTTTT. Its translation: CSVQLATATNEKLFF.